These 25 T cell receptor beta chains were sequenced from one sample in a study of monozygotic twins with inflammatory bowel disease. TCRdb re-analyzed the 5' RACE reads; it lists each CDR3 protein once, without DNA. The sample holds 150,000 to 200,000 distinct CDR3 sequences. The sequenced material came from blood. These receptor sequences come from a human donor with ulcerative colitis or Crohn's disease, or a healthy co-twin of an affected twin (not recorded which).

J is TRBJ2-6 and V is TRBV20-1. The CDR3 has 11 amino acids. Germline V gene lookup returns CDR1 DFQATT and CDR2 SNEGSKA (reference sequence). The CDR3 here is CSGSGANVLTF.

The chain combines TRBV2 with TRBJ2-7; TCRdb designates TRBD1, a call that cannot be tested without DNA. CDR3 length: 14 residues. Germline-derived CDR1 and CDR2 are SNHLY and FYNNEI. The CDR3 reads CASSDQGWGYEQYF. Using reference TRBV2 and TRBJ2-7 for the parts outside the CDR3, the full variable domain is EPEVTQTPSHQVTQMGQEVILRCVPISNHLYFYWYRQILGQKVEFLVSFYNNEISEKSEIFDDQFSVERPDGSNFTLKIRSTKLEDSAMYFCASSDQGWGYEQYFGPGTRLTVT.

The chain links TRBV20-1 to TRBJ2-7; absent DNA, TCRdb's TRBD1 call cannot be checked. The CDR3 runs 11 residues. CDR1 is DFQATT and CDR2 is SNEGSKA in the germline V gene (reference sequence). The CDR3 here is CSAGPGGEQYF.

J is TRBJ2-5 and V is TRBV7-6; TCRdb gives TRBD1 as the D gene, but with no DNA this cannot be confirmed. The germline V gene has CDR1 SGHVS and CDR2 FNYEAQ. This CDR3 spans 15 amino acids. CDR3 region: CASSLPGGRGETQYF.

This CDR3 reads CASSFYRGSGNTEAFF. The J gene is TRBJ1-1, the V gene TRBV12-3 or TRBV12-4. The CDR3 spans 16 residues.

This rearrangement joins TRBV27 to TRBJ2-7; TCRdb calls TRBD2, which cannot be checked without DNA. This CDR3 spans 15 amino acids. Germline loops: CDR1 MNHEY, CDR2 SMNVEV (reference sequence). The CDR3 sequence is CASSLGRLANYEQYF.

The CDR3 reads CSVRSWETQYF. The chain combines TRBV29-1 with TRBJ2-5. The germline gives CDR1 SQVTM, CDR2 ANQGSEA. The CDR3 runs to 11 residues.

This sequence joins TRBV12-3 or TRBV12-4 and TRBJ1-2; the D call of TRBD1 rests on TCRdb alone, since no DNA is present to check it. The CDR3 runs to 14 residues. This CDR3 reads CASSSQGPGYGYTF.

This sequence joins TRBV7-2 and TRBJ1-6; TCRdb's D gene call, TRBD1, goes unchecked for lack of DNA. This CDR3 has 17 residues. The germline gives CDR1 SGHTA, CDR2 FQGNSA. The CDR3 sequence is CASSLAGQGGPNSPLHF.

The V and J genes are TRBV6-1 and TRBJ1-1. The germline CDR1 and CDR2 sequences are MNHNS and SASEGT. The CDR3 runs 13 residues. CDR3 region: CASMAVGNTEAFF.

The chain is built from TRBV19 and TRBJ2-1. CDR3 size: 11 residues. The V gene's germline CDR1 is LNHDA and CDR2 SQIVND (reference sequence). This CDR3 is CASSIAHEQFF.

This chain joins TRBV5-1 and TRBJ2-3; lacking DNA, the TRBD2 call made by TCRdb goes unchecked. CDR1 and CDR2 from the germline V gene are SGHRS and YFSETQ. This CDR3 contains 15 residues. The CDR3 region is CASRREGLAGDTQYF.

The chain has TRBV6-1 and TRBJ2-7; TCRdb's D call, TRBD1, is unchecked because there is no DNA. The CDR3 is 12 residues long. CDR1 and CDR2 from the germline V gene are MNHNS and SASEGT. CDR3 sequence: CFTQKGTYEQYF.

The gene calls are TRBV7-6 and TRBJ2-1; TCRdb proposes TRBD2, but this gene call is untestable without DNA. There are 16 residues in the CDR3. The germline V gene encodes CDR1 SGHVS and CDR2 FNYEAQ. Here the CDR3 reads CASRHLTAPIGNEQFF.

V is TRBV27 and J is TRBJ1-2; without DNA, the TCRdb call of TRBD1 cannot be checked. CDR1 is MNHEY and CDR2 is SMNVEV in the germline V gene (reference sequence). This CDR3 has 15 amino acids. The CDR3 spells CASSSRRGAHYGYTF.

The J gene is TRBJ2-6, the V gene TRBV20-1; TCRdb's D gene call, TRBD1, goes unchecked for lack of DNA. The CDR3 runs 15 residues. Germline lookup yields CDR1 DFQATT and CDR2 SNEGSKA (reference sequence). CDR3 amino acids: CSAKTRGSGANVLTF.

The gene calls are TRBV15 and TRBJ1-1; TCRdb lists TRBD1, though no DNA is available to test this call. CDR1 and CDR2 from the germline V gene are LNHNV and YYDKDF (reference sequence). The CDR3 extends over 15 amino acids. CDR3 sequence reads: CATRDPLVGNTEAFF.

The J gene is TRBJ2-1, the V gene TRBV20-1; absent DNA, TCRdb's TRBD2 call cannot be checked. The CDR3 runs 12 residues. CDR1 and CDR2 from the germline V gene are DFQATT and SNEGSKA (reference sequence). CDR3 amino acids: CSAKTSYNEQFF.

The chain links TRBV7-2 to TRBJ1-2; the D call from TCRdb, TRBD1, cannot be confirmed without DNA. Germline CDR1 and CDR2: SGHTA and FQGNSA. This CDR3 has 15 residues. This CDR3 is CASSLARRTNYGYTF.

J is TRBJ2-1 and V is TRBV11-2; TCRdb selects TRBD1, and the lack of DNA leaves this call unchecked. The CDR3 is made up of 15 amino acids. CDR1 SGHAT and CDR2 FQNNGV come from the germline V gene. The chain's CDR3 is CASSRVRTGNNEQFF.

This rearrangement joins TRBV5-4 to TRBJ1-5; TCRdb names TRBD1, which stays unverified in the absence of DNA. Looked up from germline, CDR1 is SGHNT and CDR2 is YYREEE (reference sequence). The CDR3 consists of 15 residues. The CDR3 loop reads CASSFQGGAPSPQHF. The whole variable domain, filled in from reference TRBV5-4 and TRBJ1-5, reads ETGVTQSPTHLIKTRGQQVTLRCSSQSGHNTVSWYQQALGQGPQFIFQYYREEENGRGNFPPRFSGLQFPNYSSELNVNALELDDSALYLCASSFQGGAPSPQHFGDGTRLSIL.

The CDR3 protein is CASSKEKGGYYGYTF. The chain carries TRBV21-1 and TRBJ1-2; TCRdb returns TRBD1, unconfirmable since there is no DNA. TRBV21-1 is marked as a pseudogene. This CDR3 has 15 amino acids.

The chain employs TRBV10-3 and TRBJ1-4. CDR1 and CDR2 (germline): ENHRY, SYGVKD. This CDR3 is built from 14 residues. The CDR3 region is CAISEVWGGQKLFF.

CDR3 in amino acids: CASSNTPGGQYF. The V and J genes are TRBV12-3 or TRBV12-4 and TRBJ2-5; without DNA, the TCRdb call of TRBD1 cannot be checked. This CDR3 comprises 12 residues.

CDR3 sequence reads: CASSFPAQETQYF. This chain links TRBV5-4 with TRBJ2-5. The CDR3 has 13 residues. Per the germline V gene, CDR1 is SGHNT and CDR2 is YYREEE (reference sequence).